These 4 T cell receptor beta chains were sequenced from one sample in a study of T cells in tuberculosis. Sequenced by immunoSEQ multiplex PCR; TCRdb stores in-frame clones only, minus some. The sample has tens of thousands of clones, about 96% seen once. The source material was PBMCs. The receptor source for this set is a donor under 30 with latent tuberculosis or without tuberculosis infection.

J is TRBJ1-6 and V is TRBV5-1; 8 bases fit TRBD1. The CDR3 totals 17 residues. Unmatched junction bases numbered 6, after V lost 4 bases and J lost 0 bases. Per the germline V gene, CDR1 is SGHRS and CDR2 is YFSETQ. The CDR3 is CASSSRDRSSYNSPLHF. CDR3 nucleotide sequence: TGCGCCAGCAGCAGCCGGGACAGGAGCTCCTATAATTCACCCCTCCACTTT.

A word on this clone: Different DNA sequences within this sample yield the same CDR3. The chain couples TRBV6-5 to TRBJ2-5; a possible D gene is TRBD1 (5 bases). The CDR3 has 14 residues. V shed 2 bases and J shed 1 base, with 8 bases lying between them. CDR1 is MNHEY and CDR2 is SVGAGI in the germline V gene. CDR3 residues: CASSYGRGQETQYF. The CDR3 DNA reads as TGTGCCAGCAGTTACGGAAGGGGCCAAGAGACCCAGTACTTC.

The genes are TRBV27 and TRBJ1-1; D unclear. Trimming removed 0 bases at V and 1 base at J, with 9 bases between. The CDR3 consists of 15 residues. In germline, CDR1 is MNHEY, CDR2 SMNVEV (reference sequence). CDR3 bases: TGTGCCAGCAGTTTATCGTACAGTTCGAACACTGAAGCTTTCTTT. Protein product: CASSLSYSSNTEAFF.

The rearrangement joins TRBV7-9 to TRBJ2-5; D is possibly TRBD1 (6 bases). The V gene's germline CDR1 is SEHNR and CDR2 FQNEAQ (reference sequence). This CDR3 is built from 16 residues. Between the trimmed V and J ends, which lost 0 bases and 2 bases, there was a span of 13 bases. CDR3 region: CASSLARGFNQETQYF. CDR3 bases: TGTGCCAGCAGCTTAGCAAGGGGGTTTAATCAAGAGACCCAGTACTTC.